A selection of T cell receptor beta chains follows, all from one sample in a study of cytomegalovirus exposure and HLA in healthy donors. Measured with immunoSEQ multiplex PCR; TCRdb has only the in-frame clones, and not every one. This table lists 150,000 to 250,000 clones. What was sequenced was PBMCs. These receptors were taken from a boy younger than 18 in good health and CMV-seronegative. Both conserved end residues are part of each CDR3. Fields, in order: D gene, V gene, J gene, CDR3 protein, CDR3 DNA. D genes are given only for firm matches.

>TRBD1|TRBV18|TRBJ1-6
CASSQDRVNSPLHF
TGTGCCAGCTCCCAGGACAGGGTTAATTCACCCCTCCACTTT
>TRBD1|TRBV28|TRBJ1-2
CASSTGTANYGYTF
TGTGCCAGCAGTACCGGGACAGCTAACTATGGCTACACCTTC
>.|TRBV30|TRBJ2-5
CAWRQGQETQYF
TGTGCCTGGAGACAGGGCCAAGAGACCCAGTACTTC
>.|TRBV30|TRBJ1-2
CAWSVGQGMNGYTF
TGTGCCTGGAGTGTAGGGCAGGGGATGAACGGCTACACCTTC
>TRBD1|TRBV10-3|TRBJ1-2
CAIRPGTGATSGYGYTF
TGTGCCATCAGGCCGGGGACAGGGGCAACCTCCGGCTATGGCTACACCTTC
>TRBD1|TRBV27|TRBJ1-2
CASSVQQGAGGYTF
TGTGCCAGCAGTGTCCAACAGGGGGCCGGGGGCTACACCTTC
>.|TRBV18|TRBJ2-1
CASSLTNTNHNEQFF
TGTGCCAGCTCACTTACTAACACGAACCACAATGAGCAGTTCTTC
>TRBD1|TRBV6-5|TRBJ2-3
CASSYSPQGARDTQYF
TGTGCCAGCAGTTACTCGCCCCAGGGGGCTAGGGATACGCAGTATTTT
>.|TRBV6-1|TRBJ1-2
CASSESEEVGYTF
TGTGCCAGCAGTGAAAGTGAGGAAGTGGGCTACACCTTC
>.|TRBV7-9|TRBJ2-7
CASSSDSSSYEQYF
TGTGCCAGCAGCTCCGACAGTAGCTCCTACGAGCAGTACTTC
>.|TRBV6-6|TRBJ2-2
CASNLKGLSGELFF
TGTGCCAGCAACCTAAAGGGGTTATCTGGGGAGCTGTTTTTT
>.|TRBV19|TRBJ2-1
CASTHGGQPNEQFF
TGTGCCAGTACCCATGGGGGACAACCCAATGAGCAGTTCTTC
>TRBD1|TRBV30|TRBJ1-1
CAWDPDRGLVTEAFF
TGTGCCTGGGACCCGGACAGGGGGCTGGTCACTGAAGCTTTCTTT
>.|TRBV27|TRBJ2-7
CASSYRQAYEQYF
TGTGCCAGCAGTTACCGTCAGGCCTACGAGCAGTACTTC
>.|TRBV5-8|TRBJ1-1
CASIGYSEAFF
TGTGCCAGCATAGGTTACAGTGAAGCTTTCTTT
>TRBD1|TRBV5-1|TRBJ2-5
CASSSGQGAFGTQYF
TGCGCCAGCAGCAGTGGACAGGGGGCGTTTGGGACCCAGTACTTC
>.|TRBV27|TRBJ2-1
CASSLSLLNNEQFF
TGTGCCAGCAGTTTATCACTGCTAAACAATGAGCAGTTCTTC
>.|TRBV5-4|TRBJ1-2
CASSPGGVYGYTF
TGTGCCAGCAGCCCCGGAGGGGTCTATGGCTACACCTTC
>.|TRBV6-5|TRBJ1-2
CASMEGRNYGYTF
TGTGCCAGCATGGAGGGGCGCAACTATGGCTACACCTTC
>.|TRBV30|TRBJ2-3
CAWTVAGLNSDTQYF
TGTGCCTGGACCGTCGCGGGCCTAAACTCAGATACGCAGTATTTT
>TRBD2|TRBV4-2|TRBJ2-1
CASSQDDSGATYNEQFF
TGTGCCAGCAGCCAAGACGATAGCGGGGCCACCTACAATGAGCAGTTCTTC
>.|TRBV28|TRBJ1-2
CASSFMGATNYGYTF
TGTGCCAGCAGTTTCATGGGGGCGACTAACTATGGCTACACCTTC
>.|TRBV11-3|TRBJ2-4
CASSWDSHGIQYF
TGTGCCAGCAGCTGGGACTCCCACGGGATTCAGTACTTC
>.|TRBV9|TRBJ2-7
CASSVGVASPHYEQYF
TGTGCCAGCAGCGTAGGTGTAGCTTCACCCCACTACGAGCAGTACTTC
>.|TRBV25-1|TRBJ2-2
CASSKPGSLTGELFF
TGTGCCAGCAGTAAACCGGGATCCCTCACCGGGGAGCTGTTTTTT
>.|TRBV6-1|TRBJ2-1
CASRQATYNEQFF
TGTGCCAGCAGACAGGCTACCTACAATGAGCAGTTCTTC
>TRBD2|TRBV29-1|TRBJ2-7
CSVEDGLAGSEQYF
TGCAGCGTTGAAGATGGACTAGCGGGGAGCGAGCAGTACTTC